The source of this T cell receptor beta chain is a study of blood T cell repertoires in COVID-19. Study background: Samples came from the United States, Italy and Spain, spanning acute and convalescent COVID-19. PBMCs, B-cell-depleted T cells, or T cells provided the cDNA or gDNA that made up the material.

Followed over time, Seattle patients had been enrolled while infection was active. Looked up from germline, CDR1 is MNHEY and CDR2 is SVGAGI. The V end was cut by 4 bases, the J end by 5 bases, with 14 bases between. CDR3 length: 14 residues. Source study methods: Counts of nucleated cells, estimated from reference gene primer amplification, were obtained. Assay: immunoSEQ multiplex PCR; the TCRdb copy retains only in-frame clones and omits some. V and J calls and clone size come straight from that table; D and trimming were deduced from the DNA. Of about 310,000 clones in the sample, 85% to 90% were seen once.

V and J are TRBV6-5 and TRBJ1-1; possible D gene TRBD1, 6 bases. This clonotype originated in a woman aged 30 to 39 with COVID-19, enrolled during active disease. The specimen sequenced was peripheral blood. The CDR3 loop reads CASSFYREGTEAFF. In DNA, the CDR3 is TGTGCCAGCAGTTTTTACAGGGAGGGGACTGAAGCTTTCTTT.